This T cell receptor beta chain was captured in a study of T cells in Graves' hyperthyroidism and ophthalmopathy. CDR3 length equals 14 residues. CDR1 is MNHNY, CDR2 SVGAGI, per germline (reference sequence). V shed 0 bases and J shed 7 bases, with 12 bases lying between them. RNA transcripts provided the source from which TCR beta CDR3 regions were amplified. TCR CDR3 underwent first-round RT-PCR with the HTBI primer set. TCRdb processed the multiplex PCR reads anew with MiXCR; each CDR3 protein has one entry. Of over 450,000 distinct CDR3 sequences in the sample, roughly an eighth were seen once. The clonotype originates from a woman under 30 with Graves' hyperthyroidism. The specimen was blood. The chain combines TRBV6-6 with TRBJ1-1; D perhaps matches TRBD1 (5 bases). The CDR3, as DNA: TGTGCCAGCAGTTACTCGGAGGGGAGGGGTGAAGCTTTCTTT. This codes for CASSYSEGRGEAFF.